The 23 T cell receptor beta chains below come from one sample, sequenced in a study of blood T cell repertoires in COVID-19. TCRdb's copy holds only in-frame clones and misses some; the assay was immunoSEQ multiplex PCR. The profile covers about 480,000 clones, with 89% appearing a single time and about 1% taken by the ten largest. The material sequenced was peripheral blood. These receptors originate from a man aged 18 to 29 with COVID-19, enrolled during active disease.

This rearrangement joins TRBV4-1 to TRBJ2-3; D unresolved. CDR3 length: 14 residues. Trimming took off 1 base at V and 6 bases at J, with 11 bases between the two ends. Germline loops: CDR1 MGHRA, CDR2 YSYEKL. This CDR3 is CASSQGLARDTQYF. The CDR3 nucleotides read TGCGCCAGCAGCCAAGGACTTGCCCGGGATACGCAGTATTTT.

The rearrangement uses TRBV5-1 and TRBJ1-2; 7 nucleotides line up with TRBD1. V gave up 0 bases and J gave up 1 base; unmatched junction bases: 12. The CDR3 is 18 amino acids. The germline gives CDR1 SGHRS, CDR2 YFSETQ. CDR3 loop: CASSLEGQLSKNNYGYTF. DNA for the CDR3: TGCGCCAGCAGCTTGGAGGGACAGCTTTCGAAAAATAACTATGGCTACACCTTC.

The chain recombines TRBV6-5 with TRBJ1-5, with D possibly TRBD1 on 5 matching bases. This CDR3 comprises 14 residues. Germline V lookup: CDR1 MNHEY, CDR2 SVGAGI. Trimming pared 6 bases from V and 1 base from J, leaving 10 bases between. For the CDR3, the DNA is TGTGCCAGCAGAGGTCAGGGAAGCAATCAGCCCCAGCATTTT. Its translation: CASRGQGSNQPQHF.

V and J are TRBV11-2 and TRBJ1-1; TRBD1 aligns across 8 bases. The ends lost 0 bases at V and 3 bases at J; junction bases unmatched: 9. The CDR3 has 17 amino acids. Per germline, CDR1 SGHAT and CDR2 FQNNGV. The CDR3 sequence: CASSLEYRGKEDTEAFF. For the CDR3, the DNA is TGTGCCAGCAGCTTAGAATACAGGGGGAAGGAAGACACTGAAGCTTTCTTT.

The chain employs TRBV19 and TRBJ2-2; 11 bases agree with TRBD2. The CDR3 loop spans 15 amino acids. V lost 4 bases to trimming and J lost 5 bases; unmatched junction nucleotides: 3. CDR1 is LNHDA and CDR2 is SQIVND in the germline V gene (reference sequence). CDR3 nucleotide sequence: TGTGCCAGTAGTACCCCTAGCGGGGGGACCGGGGAGCTGTTTTTT. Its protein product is CASSTPSGGTGELFF.

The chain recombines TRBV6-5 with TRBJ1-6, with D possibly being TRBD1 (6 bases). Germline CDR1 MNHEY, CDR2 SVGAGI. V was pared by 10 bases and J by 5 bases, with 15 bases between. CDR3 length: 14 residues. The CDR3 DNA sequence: TGTGCCACCGACCGGGACACCGATAATTCACCCCTCCACTTT. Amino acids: CATDRDTDNSPLHF.

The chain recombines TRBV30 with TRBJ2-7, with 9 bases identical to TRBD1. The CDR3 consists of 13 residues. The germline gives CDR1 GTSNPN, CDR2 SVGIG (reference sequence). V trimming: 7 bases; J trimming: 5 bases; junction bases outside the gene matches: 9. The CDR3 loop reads CASNPGQGDEQYF. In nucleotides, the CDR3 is TGTGCCTCCAATCCGGGACAGGGTGACGAGCAGTACTTC.

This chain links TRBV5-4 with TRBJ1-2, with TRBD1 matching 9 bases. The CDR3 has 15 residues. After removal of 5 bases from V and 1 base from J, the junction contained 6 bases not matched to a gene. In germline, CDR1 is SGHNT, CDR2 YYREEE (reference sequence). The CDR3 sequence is CASSSRDRDNYGYTF. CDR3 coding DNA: TGTGCCAGCAGTTCCCGGGACAGGGATAACTATGGCTACACCTTC.

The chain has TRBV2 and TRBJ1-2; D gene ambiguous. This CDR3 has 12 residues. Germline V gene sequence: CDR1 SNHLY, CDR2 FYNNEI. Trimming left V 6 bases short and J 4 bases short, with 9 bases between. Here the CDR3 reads CASSPGVYGYTF. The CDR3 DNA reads TGTGCCAGCAGCCCGGGAGTCTATGGCTACACCTTC.

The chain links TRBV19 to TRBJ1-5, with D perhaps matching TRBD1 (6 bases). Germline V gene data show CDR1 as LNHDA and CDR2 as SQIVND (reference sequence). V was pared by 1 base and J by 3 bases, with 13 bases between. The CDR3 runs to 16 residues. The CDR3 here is CASSIGGRGFNQPQHF. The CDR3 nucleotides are TGTGCCAGTAGTATAGGAGGCAGGGGCTTCAATCAGCCCCAGCATTTT.

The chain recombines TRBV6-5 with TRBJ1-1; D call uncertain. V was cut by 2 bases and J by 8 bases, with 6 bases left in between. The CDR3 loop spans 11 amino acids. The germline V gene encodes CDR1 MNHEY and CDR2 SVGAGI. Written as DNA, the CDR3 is TGTGCCAGCAGTTACGCGGCAGAAGCTTTCTTT. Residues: CASSYAAEAFF.

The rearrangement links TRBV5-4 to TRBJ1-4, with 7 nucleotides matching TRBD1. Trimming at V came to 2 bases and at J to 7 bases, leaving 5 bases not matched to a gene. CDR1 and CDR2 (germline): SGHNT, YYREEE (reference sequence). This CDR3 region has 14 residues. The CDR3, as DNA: TGTGCCAGCAGCTTCACAGGGGTCGGTGAAAAACTGTTTTTT. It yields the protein CASSFTGVGEKLFF.

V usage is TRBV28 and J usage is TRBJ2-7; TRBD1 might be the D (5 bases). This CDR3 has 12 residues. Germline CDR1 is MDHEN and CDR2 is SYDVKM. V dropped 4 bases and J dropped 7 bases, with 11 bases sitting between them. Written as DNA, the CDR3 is TGTGCCAGCAGTTCAGGGTCGTGGGAGCAGTACTTC. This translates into CASSSGSWEQYF.

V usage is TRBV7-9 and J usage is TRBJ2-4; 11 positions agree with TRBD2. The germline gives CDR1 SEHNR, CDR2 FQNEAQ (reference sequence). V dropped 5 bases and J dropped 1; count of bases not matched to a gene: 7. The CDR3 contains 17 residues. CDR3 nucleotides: TGTGCCAGCAGCACGTTAGCGGGAGGGGTGGCCAAAAACATTCAGTACTTC. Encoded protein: CASSTLAGGVAKNIQYF.

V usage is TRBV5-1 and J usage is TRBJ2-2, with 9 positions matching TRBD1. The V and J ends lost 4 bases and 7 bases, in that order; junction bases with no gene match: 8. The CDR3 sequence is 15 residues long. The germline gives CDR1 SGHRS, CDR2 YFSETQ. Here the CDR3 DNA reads TGCGCCAGCAGCGAATACAGGGGGCAAGGCGGGGAGCTGTTTTTT. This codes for CASSEYRGQGGELFF.

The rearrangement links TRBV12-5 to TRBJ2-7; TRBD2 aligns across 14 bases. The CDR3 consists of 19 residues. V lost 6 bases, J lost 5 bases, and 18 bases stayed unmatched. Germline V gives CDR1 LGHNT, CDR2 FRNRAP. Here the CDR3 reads CASGSLTPGTSGSFHEQYF. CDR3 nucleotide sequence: TGTGCTAGTGGCAGTCTGACCCCCGGGACTAGCGGGAGTTTCCACGAGCAGTACTTC.

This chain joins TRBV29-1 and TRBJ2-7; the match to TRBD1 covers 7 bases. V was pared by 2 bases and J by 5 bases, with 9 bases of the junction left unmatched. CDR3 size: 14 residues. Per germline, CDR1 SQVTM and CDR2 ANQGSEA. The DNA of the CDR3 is TGCAGCGTTGAATCCACACAGGGGACAAACGAGCAGTACTTC. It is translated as CSVESTQGTNEQYF.

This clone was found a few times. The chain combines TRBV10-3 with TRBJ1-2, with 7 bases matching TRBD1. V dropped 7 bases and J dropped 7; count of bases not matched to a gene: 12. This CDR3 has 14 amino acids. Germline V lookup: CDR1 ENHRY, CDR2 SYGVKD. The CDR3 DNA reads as TGTGCCATCATGGGGGACAGACACTCGGTTGGCTACACCTTC. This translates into CAIMGDRHSVGYTF.

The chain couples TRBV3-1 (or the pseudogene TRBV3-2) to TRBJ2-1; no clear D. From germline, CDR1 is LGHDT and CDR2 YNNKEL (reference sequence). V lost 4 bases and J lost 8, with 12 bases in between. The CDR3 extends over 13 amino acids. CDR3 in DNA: TGTGCCAGCAGCCCTGGGCTAACCTATGAGCAGTTCTTC. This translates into CASSPGLTYEQFF.

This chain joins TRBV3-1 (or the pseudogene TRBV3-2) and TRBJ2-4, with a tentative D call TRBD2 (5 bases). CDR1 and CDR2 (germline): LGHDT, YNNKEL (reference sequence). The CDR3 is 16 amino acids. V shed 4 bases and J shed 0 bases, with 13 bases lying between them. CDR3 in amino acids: CASSPSGRVAKNIQYF. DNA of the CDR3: TGTGCCAGCAGCCCCTCCGGGCGGGTAGCCAAAAACATTCAGTACTTC.

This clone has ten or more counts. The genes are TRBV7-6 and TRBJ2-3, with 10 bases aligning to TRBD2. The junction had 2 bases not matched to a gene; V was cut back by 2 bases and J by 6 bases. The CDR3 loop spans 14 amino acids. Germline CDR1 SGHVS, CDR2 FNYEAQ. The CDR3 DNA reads TGTGCCAGCAGCTTAAGCGGGGGGGCTGATACGCAGTATTTT. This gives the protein CASSLSGGADTQYF.

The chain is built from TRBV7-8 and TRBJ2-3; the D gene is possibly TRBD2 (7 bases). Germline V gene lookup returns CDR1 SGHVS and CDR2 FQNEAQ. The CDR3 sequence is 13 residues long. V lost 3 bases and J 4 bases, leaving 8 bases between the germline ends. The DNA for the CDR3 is TGTGCCAGCAGCTTCGGGGGGCCAGATACGCAGTATTTT. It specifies CASSFGGPDTQYF.

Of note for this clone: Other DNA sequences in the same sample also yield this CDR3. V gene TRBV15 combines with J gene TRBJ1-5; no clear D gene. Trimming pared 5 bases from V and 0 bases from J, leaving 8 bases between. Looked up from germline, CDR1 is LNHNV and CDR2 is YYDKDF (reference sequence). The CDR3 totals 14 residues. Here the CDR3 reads CATSRGSSNQPQHF. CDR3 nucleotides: TGTGCCACCAGCCGTGGCTCTAGCAATCAGCCCCAGCATTTT. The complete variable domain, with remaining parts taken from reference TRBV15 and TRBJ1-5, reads DAMVIQNPRYQVTQFGKPVTLSCSQTLNHNVMYWYQQKSSQAPKLLFHYYDKDFNNEADTPDNFQSRRPNTSFCFLDIRSPGLGDTAMYLCATSRGSSNQPQHFGDGTRLSIL.